These T cell receptor beta chains were read from a single sample in a study of blood T cell repertoires in COVID-19. Using immunoSEQ multiplex PCR, the repertoire was profiled, and TCRdb retains in-frame clones only, with some absent. The profile shows about 420,000 clones, roughly 90% of them singletons. The sequenced material came from peripheral blood. The origin of the receptors is a man aged 18 to 35 with COVID-19, enrolled during active disease. Each CDR3 is given with its conserved first and last residue. The D gene is left open where the match is weak. Clone size is shown for a subset of rows, as once, few, many or a class of expanded clone.

D gene: TRBD1; J gene: TRBJ1-3; clone size: NA; V gene: TRBV4-2; CDR3 DNA: TGTGCCAGCAGCCGTGATCCACTCCGGGACAGGGGGCCCACAATACTCTCTGGAAACACCATATATTTT; CDR3 protein: CASSRDPLRDRGPTILSGNTIYF
D gene: TRBD2; J gene: TRBJ2-1; clone size: NA; V gene: TRBV30; CDR3 DNA: TGTGCCTGGAGTGGGGGGGGTGAGCAGTTCTTC; CDR3 protein: CAWSGGGEQFF
D gene: NA; J gene: TRBJ1-5; clone size: NA; V gene: TRBV7-9; CDR3 DNA: TGTGCCAGCAGCTTAGCGGGTTTCGGCCGGGTTTGGCCCCAGCATTTT; CDR3 protein: CASSLAGFGRVWPQHF
D gene: TRBD1; J gene: TRBJ2-7; clone size: NA; V gene: TRBV18; CDR3 DNA: TGTGCCAGCTCACCTCAACCCGGGACAGGGACCTACGAGCAGTACTTC; CDR3 protein: CASSPQPGTGTYEQYF
D gene: TRBD1; J gene: TRBJ2-2; clone size: NA; V gene: TRBV19; CDR3 DNA: TGTGCCAGTAGTCCGGGGACAGGGGGACCTGGGGAGCTGTTTTTT; CDR3 protein: CASSPGTGGPGELFF
D gene: NA; J gene: TRBJ2-5; clone size: NA; V gene: TRBV5-1; CDR3 DNA: TGCGCCAGCAATCCGGGATCCCAAGAGACCCAGTACTTC; CDR3 protein: CASNPGSQETQYF
D gene: NA; J gene: TRBJ2-3; clone size: NA; V gene: TRBV5-5; CDR3 DNA: TGTGCCAGCAGCTTTTGGCAGGGCGGCACAGATACGCAGTATTTT; CDR3 protein: CASSFWQGGTDTQYF
D gene: NA; J gene: TRBJ1-4; clone size: once; V gene: TRBV18; CDR3 DNA: TGTGCCAGCTTACCAACCGGGCAGGGGAATGAAAAACTGTTTTTT; CDR3 protein: CASLPTGQGNEKLFF
D gene: TRBD2; J gene: TRBJ2-1; clone size: NA; V gene: TRBV5-4; CDR3 DNA: TGTGCCAGCAGCCCCGATAGGACTAGCTACAATGAGCAGTTCTTC; CDR3 protein: CASSPDRTSYNEQFF
D gene: NA; J gene: TRBJ1-4; clone size: NA; V gene: TRBV4-2; CDR3 DNA: TGTGCCAGCAGCCAAGATTCGGGGCGGGGCCTTAATGAAAAACTGTTTTTT; CDR3 protein: CASSQDSGRGLNEKLFF
D gene: TRBD1; J gene: TRBJ2-3; clone size: NA; V gene: TRBV11-3; CDR3 DNA: TGTGCCAGCAGCTTAGGGGACAGGGCGTTGGACACAGATACGCAGTATTTT; CDR3 protein: CASSLGDRALDTDTQYF
D gene: TRBD1; J gene: TRBJ2-7; clone size: NA; V gene: TRBV19; CDR3 DNA: TGTGCCAGTAGTATATCGGGACAGTTACCCTACGAGCAGTACTTC; CDR3 protein: CASSISGQLPYEQYF
D gene: NA; J gene: TRBJ2-5; clone size: NA; V gene: TRBV5-1; CDR3 DNA: TGCGCCAGCAGCATACGGGGGGCCTCGGGGGAGACCCAGTACTTC; CDR3 protein: CASSIRGASGETQYF
D gene: TRBD2; J gene: TRBJ2-3; clone size: NA; V gene: TRBV2; CDR3 DNA: TGTGCCAGCAGTGAATATGGTAGCGGGGGGGCAGATACGCAGTATTTT; CDR3 protein: CASSEYGSGGADTQYF
D gene: NA; J gene: TRBJ1-5; clone size: NA; V gene: TRBV19; CDR3 DNA: TGTGCCAGTAGTATCAGGGCTCAGCCCCAGCATTTT; CDR3 protein: CASSIRAQPQHF
D gene: NA; J gene: TRBJ1-1; clone size: NA; V gene: TRBV7-8; CDR3 DNA: TGTGCCAGCAGCACCAGGACAAGGAACACTGAAGCTTTCTTT; CDR3 protein: CASSTRTRNTEAFF
D gene: NA; J gene: TRBJ2-7; clone size: NA; V gene: TRBV29-1; CDR3 DNA: TGCAGCGTTGGTCCCGGTGCCTACGAGCAGTACTTC; CDR3 protein: CSVGPGAYEQYF
D gene: TRBD2; J gene: TRBJ2-3; clone size: NA; V gene: TRBV7-6; CDR3 DNA: TGTGCCAGCAGCTTAGGACTAGCGGGAGGGACTTTCGACACAGATACGCAGTATTTT; CDR3 protein: CASSLGLAGGTFDTDTQYF
D gene: TRBD1; J gene: TRBJ2-2; clone size: few; V gene: TRBV6-5; CDR3 DNA: TGTGCCAGCAAACAAGACAGGGGGCGCACCGGGGAGCTGTTTTTT; CDR3 protein: CASKQDRGRTGELFF
D gene: TRBD2; J gene: TRBJ2-1; clone size: NA; V gene: TRBV3-1/TRBV3-2; CDR3 DNA: TGTGCCAGCAGCCAAGGCTTAAAGCGGGACTACAATGAGCAGTTCTTC; CDR3 protein: CASSQGLKRDYNEQFF
D gene: NA; J gene: TRBJ2-5; clone size: NA; V gene: TRBV18; CDR3 DNA: TGTGCCAGCTCCCCTAGGACTGGCGGAGAGACCCAGTACTTC; CDR3 protein: CASSPRTGGETQYF
D gene: TRBD2; J gene: TRBJ2-7; clone size: NA; V gene: TRBV18; CDR3 DNA: TGTGCCAGCTCACCCGGGCGGGAGGTCTACGAGCAGTACTTC; CDR3 protein: CASSPGREVYEQYF
D gene: NA; J gene: TRBJ2-1; clone size: NA; V gene: TRBV11-2; CDR3 DNA: TGTGCCAGCAGCTTAGAAGGGCAGGGCGCGAATGAGCAGTTCTTC; CDR3 protein: CASSLEGQGANEQFF
D gene: NA; J gene: TRBJ1-2; clone size: NA; V gene: TRBV3-1/TRBV3-2; CDR3 DNA: TGTGCCAGCAGCCAAGCGGGCGGGAACTATGGCTACACCTTC; CDR3 protein: CASSQAGGNYGYTF
D gene: TRBD2; J gene: TRBJ2-7; clone size: NA; V gene: TRBV15; CDR3 DNA: TGTGCCACCAGCAGTATGCTAGCGGGATCGGGCGAGCAGTACTTC; CDR3 protein: CATSSMLAGSGEQYF
D gene: NA; J gene: TRBJ2-1; clone size: once; V gene: TRBV7-2; CDR3 DNA: TGTGCCAGCAGCTTAGGGGGCGCGGGAGTGGTCAGGGGTGAGCAGTTCTTC; CDR3 protein: CASSLGGAGVVRGEQFF
D gene: TRBD2; J gene: TRBJ2-7; clone size: NA; V gene: TRBV7-6; CDR3 DNA: TGTGCCAGCAGCTTAGAACAAGAAGCGGGGGCCTACGAGCAGTACTTC; CDR3 protein: CASSLEQEAGAYEQYF
D gene: TRBD2; J gene: TRBJ2-1; clone size: NA; V gene: TRBV19; CDR3 DNA: TGTGCCACCTCAGAGCGGGGGGGCAAGAATGAGCAGTTCTTC; CDR3 protein: CATSERGGKNEQFF
D gene: NA; J gene: TRBJ2-7; clone size: NA; V gene: TRBV2; CDR3 DNA: TGTGCCAGCAGTGCTTCTCGCGGGCAGTACTTC; CDR3 protein: CASSASRGQYF
D gene: TRBD2; J gene: TRBJ2-7; clone size: NA; V gene: TRBV18; CDR3 DNA: TGTGCCAGCTCACCCCTAGCGGGCGAGCAGTACTTC; CDR3 protein: CASSPLAGEQYF
D gene: NA; J gene: TRBJ1-4; clone size: NA; V gene: TRBV2; CDR3 DNA: TGTGCCAGCAGTGGCCGGTTAAAGGAAAAACTGTTTTTT; CDR3 protein: CASSGRLKEKLFF
D gene: TRBD1; J gene: TRBJ2-1; clone size: NA; V gene: TRBV28; CDR3 DNA: TGTGCCAGCAAAGAAGGACAGGTCCGATACAATGAGCAGTTCTTC; CDR3 protein: CASKEGQVRYNEQFF
D gene: NA; J gene: TRBJ2-7; clone size: NA; V gene: TRBV5-4; CDR3 DNA: TGTGCCAGCAGGGATCGCGGGGGACACAGCTCCTACGAGCAGTACTTC; CDR3 protein: CASRDRGGHSSYEQYF
D gene: NA; J gene: TRBJ2-5; clone size: NA; V gene: TRBV3-1/TRBV3-2; CDR3 DNA: TGTGCCAGCAGCCAATCGCGGAGCGGACAAGAGACCCAGTACTTC; CDR3 protein: CASSQSRSGQETQYF
D gene: TRBD2; J gene: TRBJ2-5; clone size: NA; V gene: TRBV5-6; CDR3 DNA: TGTGCCAGCAGCTTGGCCAGGTGGGCGGGGGGCCAAGAGACCCAGTACTTC; CDR3 protein: CASSLARWAGGQETQYF
D gene: NA; J gene: TRBJ1-1; clone size: NA; V gene: TRBV11-3; CDR3 DNA: TGTGCCAGCAGTTTCCTAAACACTGAAGCTTTCTTT; CDR3 protein: CASSFLNTEAFF
D gene: NA; J gene: TRBJ1-1; clone size: NA; V gene: TRBV4-1; CDR3 DNA: TGCGCCAGCAGCCCAAGACCCGGGGATGTAGCTTTCTTT; CDR3 protein: CASSPRPGDVAFF
D gene: NA; J gene: TRBJ1-6; clone size: NA; V gene: TRBV14; CDR3 DNA: TGTGCCAGCAGCCAGGGCCTCGTCGGACGGGGATCACCCCTCCACTTT; CDR3 protein: CASSQGLVGRGSPLHF
D gene: TRBD1; J gene: TRBJ1-1; clone size: NA; V gene: TRBV30; CDR3 DNA: TGTGCCTGGAGTGTTCGTTCAGGGGGGGCTTTCTTT; CDR3 protein: CAWSVRSGGAFF